This passage covers 10 T cell receptor beta chains from one sample sequenced in a study of T cell responses to AZD1222 COVID-19 vaccine. TCRdb keeps only in-frame clones here, not all; method: immunoSEQ multiplex PCR. The sample contains roughly 160,000 clones, roughly nine tenths of which appear only once. The specimen was peripheral blood, collected 28 days after the second AZD1222 dose. Receptor source: an adult who received the AZD1222 COVID-19 vaccine.

The CDR3 bases are TGTGCCAGCAGTACTTCACCTGAGGGCTATGGCTACACCTTC. It codes for CASSTSPEGYGYTF. The chain combines TRBV6-5 with TRBJ1-2; D is unclear. Germline lookup yields CDR1 MNHEY and CDR2 SVGAGI. The V end lost 5 bases, the J end lost 4 bases, and 14 bases lay between the germline ends. The CDR3 covers 14 residues.

This clone was counted at least ten times. V usage is TRBV7-2 and J usage is TRBJ1-3; unclear D gene. The V end lost 2 bases, the J end lost 0 bases, and 8 bases lay between the germline ends. The CDR3 spans 15 residues. The germline V gene encodes CDR1 SGHTA and CDR2 FQGNSA. Here the CDR3 DNA reads TGTGCCAGCAGCTTACAGGTGTTCTCTGGAAACACCATATATTTT. This encodes CASSLQVFSGNTIYF.

The chain has TRBV5-1 and TRBJ1-4; D is ambiguous. CDR1 and CDR2 from the germline V gene are SGHRS and YFSETQ. The CDR3 has 17 amino acids. Trimming removed 0 bases from V and 6 bases from J, with 18 bases in between. CDR3 nucleotides: TGCGCCAGCAGCTTGGGAAGTGTTCTAGGGTCCCATGAAAAACTGTTTTTT. Protein sequence: CASSLGSVLGSHEKLFF.

The gene calls are TRBV11-2 and TRBJ2-2, with D maybe TRBD1 (6 bases). Per germline, CDR1 SGHAT and CDR2 FQNNGV. The length of the CDR3 is 15 residues. Trimming pared 5 bases from V and 6 bases from J, leaving 16 bases between. This CDR3 reads CASSPGTKKAGELFF. CDR3 sequence (DNA): TGTGCCAGCAGCCCCGGGACAAAGAAGGCCGGGGAGCTGTTTTTT.

The V and J genes are TRBV6-5 and TRBJ1-2; perhaps TRBD1 as D (5 bases). Germline V CDR1 and CDR2: MNHEY, SVGAGI. V shed 6 bases and J shed 8 bases, with 10 bases lying between them. The CDR3 has 11 amino acids. As DNA, the CDR3 is TGTGCCAGCAGCACCAGGGTGGGCTACACCTTC. This codes for CASSTRVGYTF.

V gene TRBV19 combines with J gene TRBJ1-3; 11 bases map to TRBD1. This CDR3 is built from 16 residues. Germline V gene lookup returns CDR1 LNHDA and CDR2 SQIVND (reference sequence). V lost 8 bases and J lost 3; bases outside the gene matches: 9. In DNA form, the CDR3 reads TGTGCCAGTGGACAGGGGGCGCTTACTGTTGGAAACACCATATATTTT. It codes for CASGQGALTVGNTIYF.

This clone has a single count. The chain has TRBV3-1 (or the pseudogene TRBV3-2) and TRBJ1-6, with 8 bases matching TRBD1. The length of the CDR3 is 14 residues. Germline V gene data show CDR1 as LGHDT and CDR2 as YNNKEL (reference sequence). V gave up 4 bases and J gave up 6 bases; unmatched junction bases: 2. CDR3 nucleotides: TGTGCCAGCAGCCCTGGACAGGGTAATTCACCCCTCCACTTT. Translating it yields CASSPGQGNSPLHF.

This clone appeared a single time. The chain joins TRBV19 to TRBJ2-1, with D possibly matching TRBD2 (5 bases). Trimming removed 5 bases at V and 7 bases at J, with 12 bases between. This CDR3 is built from 13 residues. CDR1 LNHDA and CDR2 SQIVND come from the germline V gene (reference sequence). CDR3 protein: CASSQTSSNEQFF. The DNA for the CDR3 is TGTGCCAGTAGTCAAACTAGTTCAAATGAGCAGTTCTTC.

This rearrangement joins TRBV5-1 to TRBJ2-3; the match to TRBD2 covers 13 bases. This CDR3 has 16 amino acids. Germline values: CDR1 SGHRS, CDR2 YFSETQ. Trimming took 4 bases from V and 4 from J; bases not matched to a gene: 6. The CDR3 here is CASSPGLAGFADTQYF. The CDR3 DNA reads TGCGCCAGCAGCCCGGGACTAGCGGGGTTCGCAGATACGCAGTATTTT.

J is TRBJ1-1 and V is TRBV27; 7 nucleotides match TRBD1. The CDR3 sequence is 18 residues long. Germline V gene lookup returns CDR1 MNHEY and CDR2 SMNVEV (reference sequence). With 4 bases clipped from V and 0 bases from J, the junction kept 14 bases outside the gene matches. CDR3 residues: CASSSRGLGQPMNTEAFF. DNA for the CDR3: TGTGCCAGCAGTTCCAGGGGATTGGGACAGCCCATGAACACTGAAGCTTTCTTT.